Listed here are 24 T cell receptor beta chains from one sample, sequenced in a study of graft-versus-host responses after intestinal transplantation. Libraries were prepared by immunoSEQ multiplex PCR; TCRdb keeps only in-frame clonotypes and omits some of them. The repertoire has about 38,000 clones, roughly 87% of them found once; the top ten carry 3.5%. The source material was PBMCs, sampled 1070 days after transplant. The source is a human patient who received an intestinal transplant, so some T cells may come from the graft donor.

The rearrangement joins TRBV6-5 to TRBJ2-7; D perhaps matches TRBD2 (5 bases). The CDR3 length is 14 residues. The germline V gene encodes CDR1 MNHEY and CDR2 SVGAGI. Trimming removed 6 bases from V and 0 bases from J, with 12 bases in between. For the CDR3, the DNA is TGTGCCAGCAGCCCCGGGATTGGCTCCTACGAGCAGTACTTC. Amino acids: CASSPGIGSYEQYF.

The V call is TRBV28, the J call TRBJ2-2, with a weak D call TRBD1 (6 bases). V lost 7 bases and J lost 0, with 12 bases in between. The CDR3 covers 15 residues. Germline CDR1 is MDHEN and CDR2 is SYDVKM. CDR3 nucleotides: TGTGCCAGCACACAGGGAAGCGCGAACACCGGGGAGCTGTTTTTT. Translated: CASTQGSANTGELFF.

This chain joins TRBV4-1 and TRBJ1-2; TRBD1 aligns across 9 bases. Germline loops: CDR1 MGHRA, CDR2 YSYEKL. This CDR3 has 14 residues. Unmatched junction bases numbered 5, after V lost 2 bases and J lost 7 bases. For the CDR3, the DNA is TGCGCCAGCAGCCAATCACAGACAGGGGGTGGCTACACCTTC. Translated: CASSQSQTGGGYTF.

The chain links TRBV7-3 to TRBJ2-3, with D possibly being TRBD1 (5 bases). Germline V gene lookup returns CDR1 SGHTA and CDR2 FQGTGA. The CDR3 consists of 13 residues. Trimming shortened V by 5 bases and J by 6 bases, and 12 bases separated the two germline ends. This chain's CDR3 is CASSRTRADTQYF. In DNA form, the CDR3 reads TGTGCCAGCAGCCGGACAAGGGCGGATACGCAGTATTTT.

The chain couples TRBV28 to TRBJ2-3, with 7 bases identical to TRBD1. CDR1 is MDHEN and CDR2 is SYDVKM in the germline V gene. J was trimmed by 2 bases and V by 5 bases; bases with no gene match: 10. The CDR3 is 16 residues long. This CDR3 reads CASSAIDRAITDTQYF. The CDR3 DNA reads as TGTGCCAGCAGTGCGATCGACAGGGCCATCACAGATACGCAGTATTTT.

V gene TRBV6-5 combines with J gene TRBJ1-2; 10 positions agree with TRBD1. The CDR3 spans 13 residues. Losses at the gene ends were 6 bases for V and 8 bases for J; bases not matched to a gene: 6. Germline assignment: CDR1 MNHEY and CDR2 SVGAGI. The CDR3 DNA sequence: TGTGCCAGCAGACCGGGACAGGGGTTGGGCTACACCTTC. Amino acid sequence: CASRPGQGLGYTF.

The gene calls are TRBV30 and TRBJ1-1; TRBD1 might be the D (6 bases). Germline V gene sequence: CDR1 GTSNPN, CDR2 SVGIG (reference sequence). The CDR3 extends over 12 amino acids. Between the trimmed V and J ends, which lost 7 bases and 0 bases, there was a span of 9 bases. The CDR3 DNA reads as TGTGCCTTCCACAGGGTGAACACTGAAGCTTTCTTT. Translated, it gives CAFHRVNTEAFF.

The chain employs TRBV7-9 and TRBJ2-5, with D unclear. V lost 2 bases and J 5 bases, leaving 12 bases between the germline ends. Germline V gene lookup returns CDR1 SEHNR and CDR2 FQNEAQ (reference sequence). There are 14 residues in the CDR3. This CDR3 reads CASSLKTLGETQYF. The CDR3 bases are TGTGCCAGCAGCTTAAAAACTCTGGGGGAGACCCAGTACTTC. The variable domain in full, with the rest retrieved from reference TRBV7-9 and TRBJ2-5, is DTGVSQNPRHKITKRGQNVTFRCDPISEHNRLYWYRQTLGQGPEFLTYFQNEAQLEKSRLLSDRFSAERPKGSFSTLEIQRTEQGDSAMYLCASSLKTLGETQYFGPGTRLLVL.

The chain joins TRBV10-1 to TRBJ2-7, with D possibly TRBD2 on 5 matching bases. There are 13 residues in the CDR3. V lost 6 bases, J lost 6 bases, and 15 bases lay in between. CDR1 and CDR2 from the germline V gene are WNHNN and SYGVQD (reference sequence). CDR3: CASSGLRGGEQYF. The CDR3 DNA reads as TGCGCCAGCAGCGGGCTTCGTGGAGGCGAGCAGTACTTC.

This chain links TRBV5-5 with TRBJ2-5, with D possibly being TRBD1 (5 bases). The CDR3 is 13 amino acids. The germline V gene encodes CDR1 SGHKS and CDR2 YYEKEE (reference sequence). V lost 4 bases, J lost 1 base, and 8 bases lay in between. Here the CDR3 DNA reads TGTGCCAGCAGCCGGACATCCCAAGAGACCCAGTACTTC. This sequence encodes CASSRTSQETQYF.

The CDR3 region is CASSQDPGRVETQYF. Here the CDR3 DNA reads TGTGCCAGCAGCCAAGACCCAGGGAGGGTGGAGACCCAGTACTTC. V and J are TRBV4-2 and TRBJ2-5; TRBD2 agrees at 7 bases. Trimming removed 0 bases from V and 5 bases from J; junction bases left unmatched: 6. Germline assignment: CDR1 LGHNA and CDR2 YNFKEQ. The CDR3 spans 15 residues.

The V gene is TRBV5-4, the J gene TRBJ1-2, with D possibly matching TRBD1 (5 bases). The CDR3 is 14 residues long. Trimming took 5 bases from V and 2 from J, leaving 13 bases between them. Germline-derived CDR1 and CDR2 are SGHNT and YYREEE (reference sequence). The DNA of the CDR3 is TGTGCCAGCAGGGTGACAGAATCCAACTATGGCTACACCTTC. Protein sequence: CASRVTESNYGYTF.

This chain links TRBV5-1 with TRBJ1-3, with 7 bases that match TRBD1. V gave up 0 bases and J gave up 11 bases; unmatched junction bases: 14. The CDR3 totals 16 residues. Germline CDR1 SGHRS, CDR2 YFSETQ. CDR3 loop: CASSLEYGQVKGAIYF. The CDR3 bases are TGCGCCAGCAGCTTGGAGTATGGACAGGTGAAAGGCGCCATATATTTT.

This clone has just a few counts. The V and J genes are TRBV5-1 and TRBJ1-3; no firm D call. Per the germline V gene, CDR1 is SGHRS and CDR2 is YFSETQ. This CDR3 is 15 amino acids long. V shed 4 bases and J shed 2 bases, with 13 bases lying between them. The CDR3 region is CASSAEGAPGNTIYF. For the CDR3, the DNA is TGCGCCAGCAGCGCGGAGGGCGCCCCTGGAAACACCATATATTTT.

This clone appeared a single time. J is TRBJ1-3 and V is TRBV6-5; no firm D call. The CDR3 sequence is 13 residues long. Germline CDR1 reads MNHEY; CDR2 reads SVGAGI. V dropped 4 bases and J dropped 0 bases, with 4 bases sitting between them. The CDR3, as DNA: TGTGCCAGCAGTTCGAACTCTGGAAACACCATATATTTT. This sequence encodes CASSSNSGNTIYF.

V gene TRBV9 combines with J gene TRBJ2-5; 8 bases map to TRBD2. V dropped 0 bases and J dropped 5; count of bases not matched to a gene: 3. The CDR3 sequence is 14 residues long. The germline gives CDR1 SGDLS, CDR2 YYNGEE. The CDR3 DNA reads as TGTGCCAGCAGCGTAGCGAGCGGGGGTGAGACCCAGTACTTC. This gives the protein CASSVASGGETQYF.

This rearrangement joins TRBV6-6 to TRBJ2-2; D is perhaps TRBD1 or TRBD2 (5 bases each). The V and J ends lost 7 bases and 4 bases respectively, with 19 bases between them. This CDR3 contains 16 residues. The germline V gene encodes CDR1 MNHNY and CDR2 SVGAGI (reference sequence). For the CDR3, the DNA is TGTGCCAGCAAACCGACCGGGACGAGCCCCACCGGGGAGCTGTTTTTT. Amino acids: CASKPTGTSPTGELFF.

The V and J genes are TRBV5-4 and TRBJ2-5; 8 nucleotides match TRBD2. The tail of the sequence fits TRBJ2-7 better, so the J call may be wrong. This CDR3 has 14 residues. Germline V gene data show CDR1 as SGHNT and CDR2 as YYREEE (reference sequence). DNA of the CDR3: TGTGCCAGCAGCTTGTCGGGAGGGGGTGACGAGCAGTACTTC. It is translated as CASSLSGGGDEQYF.

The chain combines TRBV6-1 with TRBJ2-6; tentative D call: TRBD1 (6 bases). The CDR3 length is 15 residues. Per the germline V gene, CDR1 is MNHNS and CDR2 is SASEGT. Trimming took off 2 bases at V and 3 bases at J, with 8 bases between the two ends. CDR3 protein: CASSEPGVGANVLTF. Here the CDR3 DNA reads TGTGCCAGCAGTGAACCAGGGGTTGGGGCCAACGTCCTGACTTTC.

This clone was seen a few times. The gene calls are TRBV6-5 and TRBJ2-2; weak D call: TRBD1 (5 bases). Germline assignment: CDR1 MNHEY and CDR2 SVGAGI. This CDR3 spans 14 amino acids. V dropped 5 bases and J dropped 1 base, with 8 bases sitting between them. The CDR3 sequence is CASSLGRNTGELFF. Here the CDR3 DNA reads TGTGCCAGCAGTCTGGGGCGGAACACCGGGGAGCTGTTTTTT.

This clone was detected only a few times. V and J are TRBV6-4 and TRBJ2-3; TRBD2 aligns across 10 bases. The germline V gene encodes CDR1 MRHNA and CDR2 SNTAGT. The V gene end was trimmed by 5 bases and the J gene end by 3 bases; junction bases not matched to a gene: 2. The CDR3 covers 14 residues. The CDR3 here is CASSSGGGTDTQYF. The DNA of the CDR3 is TGTGCCAGCAGTAGCGGGGGGGGAACAGATACGCAGTATTTT.

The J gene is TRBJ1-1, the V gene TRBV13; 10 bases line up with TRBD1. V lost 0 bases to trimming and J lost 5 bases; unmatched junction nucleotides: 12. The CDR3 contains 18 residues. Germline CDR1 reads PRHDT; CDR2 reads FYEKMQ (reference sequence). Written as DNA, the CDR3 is TGTGCCAGCAGCTTAGGCGTAAGGACAGGGGGTAGGAGGACTGAAGCTTTCTTT. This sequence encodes CASSLGVRTGGRRTEAFF.

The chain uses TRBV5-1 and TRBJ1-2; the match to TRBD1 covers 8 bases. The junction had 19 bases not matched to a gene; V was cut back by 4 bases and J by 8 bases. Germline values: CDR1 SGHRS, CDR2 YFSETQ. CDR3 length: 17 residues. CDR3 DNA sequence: TGCGCCAGCAGCACAGTGACAGGGGAGGCTACTACAGGGGGCTACACCTTC. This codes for CASSTVTGEATTGGYTF.

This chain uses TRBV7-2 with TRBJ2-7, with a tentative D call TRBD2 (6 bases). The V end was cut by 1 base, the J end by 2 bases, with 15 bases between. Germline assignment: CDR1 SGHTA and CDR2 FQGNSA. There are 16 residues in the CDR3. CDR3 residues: CASSLEGGVTPYEQYF. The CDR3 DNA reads TGTGCCAGCAGCTTAGAGGGCGGGGTAACCCCCTACGAGCAGTACTTC.